This T cell receptor (beta chain) was retrieved from a study of T cell responses to AZD1222 COVID-19 vaccine. TCRdb's copy holds only in-frame clones and misses some; the assay was immunoSEQ multiplex PCR. The data hold fewer than 75,000 clones, with about nine tenths observed a single time. Only one count was recorded for this clone. Germline V gives CDR1 SGHTS, CDR2 YDEGEE. The length of the CDR3 is 11 residues. J lost 9 bases, V lost 3 bases, and 3 bases had no gene match. Material: peripheral blood, obtained 28 days after the second dose of the MenACWY control vaccine. The chain carries TRBV5-8 and TRBJ2-7; TRBD1 matches 7 bases. The source of this sequence is an adult who received the MenACWY meningococcal vaccine as a control. CDR3 amino acids: CASSSQGTQYF. DNA of the CDR3: TGTGCCAGCAGCTCACAGGGGACGCAGTACTTC.